The 22 T cell receptor beta chains below all came from one sample that was sequenced in a study of blood T cell repertoires in COVID-19. Profiling relied on immunoSEQ multiplex PCR, and the TCRdb table lists in-frame clones only, not all of them. The profile shows roughly 180,000 clones, around 88% of them singletons. Material for sequencing was PBMCs or T cells enriched from blood (not recorded which). These receptors were taken from a young woman who had recovered from COVID-19.

The V gene is TRBV3-1 (or the pseudogene TRBV3-2), the J gene TRBJ2-1; possible D gene TRBD2, 6 bases. V lost 3 bases, J lost 0 bases, and 6 bases lay in between. The CDR3 is made up of 14 amino acids. Germline lookup yields CDR1 LGHDT and CDR2 YNNKEL (reference sequence). The DNA for the CDR3 is TGTGCCAGCAGCCAGGACTACTCCTACAATGAGCAGTTCTTC. Protein product: CASSQDYSYNEQFF.

Only one count was recorded for this clone. The chain uses TRBV7-9 and TRBJ2-7, with D perhaps matching TRBD1 (5 bases). The V gene lost 1 base and the J gene lost 0 bases, with 13 bases spanning the gap. This CDR3 region has 16 residues. Germline CDR1 reads SEHNR; CDR2 reads FQNEAQ (reference sequence). CDR3 residues: CASSLVRAPTSYEQYF. The DNA of the CDR3 is TGTGCCAGCAGCTTAGTCAGGGCACCGACCTCCTACGAGCAGTACTTC.

The sample holds one count of this clone. This chain uses TRBV19 with TRBJ2-1; a possible D gene is TRBD1 (6 bases). This CDR3 comprises 15 residues. Trimming removed 4 bases at V and 2 bases at J, with 12 bases between. Germline V lookup: CDR1 LNHDA, CDR2 SQIVND (reference sequence). In nucleotides, the CDR3 is TGTGCCAGTAGTAACACAGGGTCGGCCTACAATGAGCAGTTCTTC. Its translation: CASSNTGSAYNEQFF. Full variable domain (missing parts from reference TRBV19 and TRBJ2-1): DGGITQSPKYLFRKEGQNVTLSCEQNLNHDAMYWYRQDPGQGLRLIYYSQIVNDFQKGDIAEGYSVSREKKESFPLTVTSAQKNPTAFYLCASSNTGSAYNEQFFGPGTRLTVL.

The chain uses TRBV19 and TRBJ1-2, with 10 nucleotides matching TRBD1. The germline V gene encodes CDR1 LNHDA and CDR2 SQIVND (reference sequence). The trim removed 8 bases at V and 4 bases at J, leaving 10 bases unmatched. This CDR3 comprises 15 residues. CDR3 protein: CASRDRGHQIYGYTF. The DNA of the CDR3 is TGTGCCAGTCGGGACAGGGGCCATCAAATCTATGGCTACACCTTC.

This sequence joins TRBV19 and TRBJ2-1, with a possible D match to TRBD2 (6 bases). The CDR3 has 15 amino acids. With 3 bases removed from V and 0 bases from J, the gap between germline ends came to 9 bases. The germline gives CDR1 LNHDA, CDR2 SQIVND (reference sequence). For the CDR3, the DNA is TGTGCCAGTAGTATGGAGGGGAGCTCCTACAATGAGCAGTTCTTC. It specifies CASSMEGSSYNEQFF.

The chain is built from TRBV5-1 and TRBJ2-1, with 10 bases matching TRBD2. Losses at the gene ends were 1 base for V and 7 bases for J; bases not matched to a gene: 5. CDR3 length: 15 amino acids. CDR1 is SGHRS, CDR2 YFSETQ, per germline. In DNA form, the CDR3 reads TGCGCCAGCAGCTTGACTAGCGGGACGTCGAATGAGCAGTTCTTC. It codes for CASSLTSGTSNEQFF.

The chain combines TRBV4-2 with TRBJ2-2; 9 bases map to TRBD2. Germline assignment: CDR1 LGHNA and CDR2 YNFKEQ. This CDR3 has 15 residues. Unmatched junction bases numbered 6, after V lost 4 bases and J lost 6 bases. CDR3 sequence reads: CASSPTGTSPGELFF. The CDR3 coding sequence is TGTGCCAGCAGCCCGACCGGGACTAGCCCCGGGGAGCTGTTTTTT.

This chain links TRBV30 with TRBJ2-7; D is unclear. Germline V gives CDR1 GTSNPN, CDR2 SVGIG (reference sequence). Deletions cut 2 bases from V and 1 base from J, with 6 bases between. CDR3 length: 12 residues. CDR3 amino acids: CAWSITSYEQYF. The CDR3, as DNA: TGTGCCTGGAGTATAACATCCTACGAGCAGTACTTC.

This sequence joins TRBV5-6 and TRBJ1-1; D is uncertain. V was clipped by 2 bases and J by 4 bases, with 15 bases between them. CDR1 and CDR2 from the germline V gene are SGHDT and YYEEEE. This CDR3 has 15 amino acids. As DNA, the CDR3 is TGTGCCAGCAGCTTTCGAACACGACTGGCCACTGAAGCTTTCTTT. This encodes CASSFRTRLATEAFF.

The chain combines TRBV7-2 with TRBJ2-5; TRBD1 is a possible D gene (6 bases). CDR3 length: 15 residues. Germline V CDR1 and CDR2: SGHTA, FQGNSA. The V gene lost 2 bases and the J gene lost 5 bases, with 15 bases spanning the gap. The CDR3 loop is CASSLNSQGRETQYF. The CDR3 nucleotides are TGTGCCAGCAGCTTAAATTCACAGGGTCGGGAGACCCAGTACTTC.

The chain employs TRBV6-5 and TRBJ1-1; D may be TRBD1 (6 bases). V was pared by 6 bases and J by 3 bases, with 14 bases between. Germline CDR1 reads MNHEY; CDR2 reads SVGAGI. The CDR3 loop spans 14 amino acids. The CDR3 region is CASRPGEAYTEAFF. As DNA, the CDR3 is TGTGCCAGCAGGCCAGGGGAAGCGTACACTGAAGCTTTCTTT.

This clone was counted once. The chain combines TRBV5-1 with TRBJ1-1; 9 nucleotides line up with TRBD1. V trimming: 4 bases; J trimming: 1 base; junction bases outside the gene matches: 11. The CDR3 contains 17 residues. The germline V gene has CDR1 SGHRS and CDR2 YFSETQ. The CDR3 coding sequence is TGCGCCAGCAGCGCGTCTGGGACAGGGTGGGGGAACACTGAAGCTTTCTTT. Translating it yields CASSASGTGWGNTEAFF.

J is TRBJ2-1 and V is TRBV28; TRBD2 is a possible D gene (6 bases). Germline CDR1 reads MDHEN; CDR2 reads SYDVKM. The CDR3 loop spans 14 amino acids. V lost 2 bases, J lost 3 bases, and 8 bases lay in between. CDR3 nucleotides: TGTGCCAGCAGTTTAGGCGGGGACTACAATGAGCAGTTCTTC. It translates to CASSLGGDYNEQFF. The whole variable domain, filled in from reference TRBV28 and TRBJ2-1, reads DVKVTQSSRYLVKRTGEKVFLECVQDMDHENMFWYRQDPGLGLRLIYFSYDVKMKEKGDIPEGYSVSREKKERFSLILESASTNQTSMYLCASSLGGDYNEQFFGPGTRLTVL.

The CDR3 here is CSEATGSGELFF. In DNA, the CDR3 is TGCAGCGAGGCAACAGGATCCGGGGAGCTGTTTTTT. The chain links TRBV29-1 to TRBJ2-2; D may be TRBD1 (5 bases). Trimming removed 7 bases at V and 6 bases at J, with 12 bases between. This CDR3 is 12 amino acids long. Per germline, CDR1 SQVTM and CDR2 ANQGSEA.

The chain recombines TRBV5-4 with TRBJ2-2, with 8 bases that match TRBD2. The CDR3 has 15 amino acids. The J segment lost 4 bases and the V segment lost 5 bases, leaving 7 bases of the junction unmatched. Germline V gene sequence: CDR1 SGHNT, CDR2 YYREEE (reference sequence). The CDR3 DNA reads TGTGCCAGCAGGTCCGGGACTAGAGGCACCGGGGAGCTGTTTTTT. This codes for CASRSGTRGTGELFF.

In this sample, this clone turned up a few times. V and J are TRBV6-5 and TRBJ2-1; 7 nucleotides match TRBD2. Germline loops: CDR1 MNHEY, CDR2 SVGAGI. This CDR3 comprises 13 residues. With V trimmed by 4 bases and J by 15 bases, 12 bases remained unmatched. The chain's CDR3 is CASSSSGEGLAFF. As DNA, the CDR3 is TGTGCCAGCAGTTCCTCGGGGGAGGGCCTTGCGTTCTTC.

The count of this clone is one. The V and J genes are TRBV28 and TRBJ1-5; TRBD1 might be the D (5 bases). The CDR3 loop spans 15 amino acids. Germline V gene lookup returns CDR1 MDHEN and CDR2 SYDVKM. Trimming left V 7 bases short and J 6 bases short, with 19 bases between. This chain's CDR3 is CASNPRTRYIQPQHF. The CDR3 DNA follows: TGTGCCAGCAATCCCCGGACACGGTATATTCAGCCCCAGCATTTT.

V usage is TRBV27 and J usage is TRBJ2-5; D is uncertain. V lost 7 bases and J 5 bases, leaving 14 bases between the germline ends. CDR3 length: 13 residues. Germline CDR1 MNHEY, CDR2 SMNVEV (reference sequence). The CDR3 nucleotides read TGTGCCAGCACGGTTGGAGTCGGGGAGACCCAGTACTTC. It specifies CASTVGVGETQYF.

The V call is TRBV7-7, the J call TRBJ1-3; TRBD1 agrees at 7 bases. V dropped 5 bases and J dropped 10; count of bases not matched to a gene: 8. There are 13 residues in the CDR3. CDR1 and CDR2 from the germline V gene are SSHAT and FNYEAQ (reference sequence). The chain's CDR3 is CASSVDREGTIYF. In DNA form, the CDR3 reads TGTGCCAGCAGCGTCGACAGGGAAGGGACCATATATTTT.

The gene calls are TRBV5-1 and TRBJ1-1; D remains ambiguous. Germline CDR1 is SGHRS and CDR2 is YFSETQ. The CDR3 runs 16 residues. V was shortened by 0 bases and J by 5 bases, with 17 bases between the two germline ends. The CDR3 sequence: CASSLAGFYSGTEAFF. The DNA for the CDR3 is TGCGCCAGCAGCTTGGCCGGGTTTTATAGTGGGACTGAAGCTTTCTTT.

The chain joins TRBV4-1 to TRBJ2-7; the D is unclear. The CDR3 consists of 15 residues. The germline gives CDR1 MGHRA, CDR2 YSYEKL. The germline V and J ends were trimmed by 0 bases and 2 bases, with 11 bases remaining between them. CDR3 nucleotide sequence: TGCGCCAGCAGCCAAGATCCCGGGTTTACCTACGAGCAGTACTTC. Protein sequence: CASSQDPGFTYEQYF.

In DNA form, the CDR3 reads TGTGCCAGCAAAGGGGTCGCGAACACCGGGGAGCTGTTTTTT. As protein: CASKGVANTGELFF. The rearrangement joins TRBV6-4 to TRBJ2-2; D is perhaps TRBD1 (5 bases). This CDR3 comprises 14 residues. V was pared by 7 bases and J by 0 bases, with 9 bases between. From germline, CDR1 is MRHNA and CDR2 SNTAGT.